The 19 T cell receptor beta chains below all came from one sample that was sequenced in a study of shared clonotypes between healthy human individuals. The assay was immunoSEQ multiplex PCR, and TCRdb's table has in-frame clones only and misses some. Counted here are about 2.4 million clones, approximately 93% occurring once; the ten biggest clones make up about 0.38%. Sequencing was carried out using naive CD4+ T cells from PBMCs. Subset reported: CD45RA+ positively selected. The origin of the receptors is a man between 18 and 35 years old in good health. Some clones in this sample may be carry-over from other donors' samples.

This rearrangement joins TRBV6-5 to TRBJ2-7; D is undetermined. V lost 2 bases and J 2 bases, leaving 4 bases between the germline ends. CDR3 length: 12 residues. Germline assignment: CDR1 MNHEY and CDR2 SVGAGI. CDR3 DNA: TGTGCCAGCAGTTACCAGCCCTACGAGCAGTACTTC. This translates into CASSYQPYEQYF.

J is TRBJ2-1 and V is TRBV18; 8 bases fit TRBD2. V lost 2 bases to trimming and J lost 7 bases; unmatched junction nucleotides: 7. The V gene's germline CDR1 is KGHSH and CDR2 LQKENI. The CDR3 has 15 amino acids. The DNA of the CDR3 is TGTGCCAGCTCACCAGTTAGCGGGACTTCTAATGAGCAGTTCTTC. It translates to CASSPVSGTSNEQFF.

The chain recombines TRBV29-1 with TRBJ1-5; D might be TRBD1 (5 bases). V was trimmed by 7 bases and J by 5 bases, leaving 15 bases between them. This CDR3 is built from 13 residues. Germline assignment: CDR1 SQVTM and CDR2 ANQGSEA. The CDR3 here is CSDQKGRHQPQHF. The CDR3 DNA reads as TGCAGCGATCAGAAGGGGCGGCATCAGCCCCAGCATTTT.

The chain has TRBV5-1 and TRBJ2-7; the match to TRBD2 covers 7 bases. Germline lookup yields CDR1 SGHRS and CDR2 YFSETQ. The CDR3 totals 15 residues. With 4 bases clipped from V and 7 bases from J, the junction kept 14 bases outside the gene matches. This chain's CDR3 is CASSGPKVGAGEQYF. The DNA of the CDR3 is TGCGCCAGCAGCGGGCCGAAAGTCGGAGCGGGGGAGCAGTACTTC.

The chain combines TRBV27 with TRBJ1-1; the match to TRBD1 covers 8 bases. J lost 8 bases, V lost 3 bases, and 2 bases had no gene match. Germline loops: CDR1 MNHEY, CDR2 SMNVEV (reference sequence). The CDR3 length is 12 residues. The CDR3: CASSLAGGEAFF. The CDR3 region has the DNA TGTGCCAGCAGTTTGGCAGGGGGCGAAGCTTTCTTT.

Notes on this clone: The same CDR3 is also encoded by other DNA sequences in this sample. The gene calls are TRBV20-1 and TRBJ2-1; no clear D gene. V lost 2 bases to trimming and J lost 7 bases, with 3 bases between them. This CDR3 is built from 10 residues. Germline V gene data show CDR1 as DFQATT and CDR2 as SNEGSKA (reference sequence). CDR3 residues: CSARWNEQFF. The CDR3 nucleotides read TGCAGTGCTAGATGGAATGAGCAGTTCTTC.

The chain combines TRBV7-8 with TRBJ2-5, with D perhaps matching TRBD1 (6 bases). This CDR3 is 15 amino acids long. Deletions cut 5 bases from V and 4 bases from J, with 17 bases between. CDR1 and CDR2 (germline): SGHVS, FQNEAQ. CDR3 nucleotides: TGTGCCAGCAGCGCGAGACAGGCCCGTCCAGAGACCCAGTACTTC. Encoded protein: CASSARQARPETQYF.

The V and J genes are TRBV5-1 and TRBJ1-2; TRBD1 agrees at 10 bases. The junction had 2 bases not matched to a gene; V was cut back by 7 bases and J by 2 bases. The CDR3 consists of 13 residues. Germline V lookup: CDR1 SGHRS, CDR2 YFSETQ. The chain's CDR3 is CASGGQGNYGYTF. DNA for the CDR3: TGCGCCAGCGGGGGACAGGGGAACTATGGCTACACCTTC. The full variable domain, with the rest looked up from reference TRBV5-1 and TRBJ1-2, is KAGVTQTPRYLIKTRGQQVTLSCSPISGHRSVSWYQQTPGQGLQFLFEYFSETQRNKGNFPGRFSGRQFSNSRSEMNVSTLELGDSALYLCASGGQGNYGYTFGSGTRLTVV.

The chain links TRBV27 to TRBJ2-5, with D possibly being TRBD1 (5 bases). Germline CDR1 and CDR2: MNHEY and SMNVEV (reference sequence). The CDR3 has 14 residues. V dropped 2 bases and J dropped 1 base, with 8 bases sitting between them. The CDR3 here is CASSLGRVQETQYF. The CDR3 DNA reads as TGTGCCAGCAGTTTAGGCAGGGTCCAAGAGACCCAGTACTTC.

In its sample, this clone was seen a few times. CDR3 sequence reads: CASSPGTDSYEQYF. The CDR3 bases are TGTGCCAGCTCACCGGGGACAGACTCCTACGAGCAGTACTTC. The chain employs TRBV18 and TRBJ2-7, with 7 bases aligning to TRBD1. Germline V gene lookup returns CDR1 KGHSH and CDR2 LQKENI. There are 14 residues in the CDR3. J gave up 0 bases and V 3 bases, and 2 bases lay outside the gene matches.

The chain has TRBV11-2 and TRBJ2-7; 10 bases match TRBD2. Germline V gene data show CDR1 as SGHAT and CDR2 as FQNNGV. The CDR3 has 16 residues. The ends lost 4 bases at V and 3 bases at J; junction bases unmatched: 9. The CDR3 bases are TGTGCCAGCAGCTGGGGGGCCGGGACTAGCGTCTACGAGCAGTACTTC. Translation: CASSWGAGTSVYEQYF.

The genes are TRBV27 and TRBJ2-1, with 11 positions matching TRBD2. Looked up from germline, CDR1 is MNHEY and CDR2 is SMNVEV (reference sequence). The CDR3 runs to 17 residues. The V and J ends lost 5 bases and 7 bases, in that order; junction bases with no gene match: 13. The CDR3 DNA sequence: TGTGCCAGCAGTATACACCGACTAGCGGGGTCTGGGAATGAGCAGTTCTTC. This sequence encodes CASSIHRLAGSGNEQFF.

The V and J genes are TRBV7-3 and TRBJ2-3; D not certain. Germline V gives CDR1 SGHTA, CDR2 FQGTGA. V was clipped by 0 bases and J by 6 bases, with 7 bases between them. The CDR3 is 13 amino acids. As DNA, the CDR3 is TGTGCCAGCAGCTTAACGTTCGCGGATACGCAGTATTTT. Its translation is CASSLTFADTQYF.

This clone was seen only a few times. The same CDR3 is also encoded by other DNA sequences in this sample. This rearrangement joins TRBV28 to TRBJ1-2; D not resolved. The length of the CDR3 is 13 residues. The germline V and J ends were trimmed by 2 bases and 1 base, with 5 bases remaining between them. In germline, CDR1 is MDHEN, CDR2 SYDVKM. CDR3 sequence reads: CASSLGSNYGYTF. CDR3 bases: TGTGCCAGCAGTTTAGGCAGTAACTATGGCTACACCTTC.

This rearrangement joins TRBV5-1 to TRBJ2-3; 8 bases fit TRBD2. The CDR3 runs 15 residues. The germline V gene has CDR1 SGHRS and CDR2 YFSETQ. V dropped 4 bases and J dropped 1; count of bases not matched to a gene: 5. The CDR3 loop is CASSPLTSGTDTQYF. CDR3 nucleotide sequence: TGCGCCAGCAGCCCCTTGACTAGCGGCACAGATACGCAGTATTTT.

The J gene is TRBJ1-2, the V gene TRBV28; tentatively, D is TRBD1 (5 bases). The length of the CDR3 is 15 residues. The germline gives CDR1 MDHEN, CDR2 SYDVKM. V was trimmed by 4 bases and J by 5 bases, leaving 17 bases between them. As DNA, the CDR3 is TGTGCCAGCAGTTCCTCGCCCTCTCAGGGTTATGGCTACACCTTC. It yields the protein CASSSSPSQGYGYTF.

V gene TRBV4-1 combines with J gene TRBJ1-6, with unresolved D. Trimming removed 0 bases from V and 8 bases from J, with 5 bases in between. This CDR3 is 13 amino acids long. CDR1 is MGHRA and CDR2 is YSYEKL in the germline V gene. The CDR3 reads CASSQDIDSPLHF. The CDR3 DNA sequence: TGCGCCAGCAGCCAAGATATTGATTCACCCCTCCACTTT.

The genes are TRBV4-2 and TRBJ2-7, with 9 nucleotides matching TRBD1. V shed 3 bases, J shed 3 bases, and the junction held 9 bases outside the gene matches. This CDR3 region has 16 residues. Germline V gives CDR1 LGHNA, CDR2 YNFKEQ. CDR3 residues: CASSHPRGTGIYEQYF. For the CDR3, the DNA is TGTGCCAGCAGCCACCCCCGGGGGACAGGGATCTACGAGCAGTACTTC.

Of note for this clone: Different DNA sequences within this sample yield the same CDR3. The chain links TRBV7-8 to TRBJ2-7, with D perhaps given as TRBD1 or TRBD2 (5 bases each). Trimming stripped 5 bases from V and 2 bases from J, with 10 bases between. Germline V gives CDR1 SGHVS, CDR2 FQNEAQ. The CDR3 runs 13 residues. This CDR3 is CASSLGRPYEQYF. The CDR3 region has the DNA TGTGCCAGCAGCCTGGGACGCCCCTACGAGCAGTACTTC.